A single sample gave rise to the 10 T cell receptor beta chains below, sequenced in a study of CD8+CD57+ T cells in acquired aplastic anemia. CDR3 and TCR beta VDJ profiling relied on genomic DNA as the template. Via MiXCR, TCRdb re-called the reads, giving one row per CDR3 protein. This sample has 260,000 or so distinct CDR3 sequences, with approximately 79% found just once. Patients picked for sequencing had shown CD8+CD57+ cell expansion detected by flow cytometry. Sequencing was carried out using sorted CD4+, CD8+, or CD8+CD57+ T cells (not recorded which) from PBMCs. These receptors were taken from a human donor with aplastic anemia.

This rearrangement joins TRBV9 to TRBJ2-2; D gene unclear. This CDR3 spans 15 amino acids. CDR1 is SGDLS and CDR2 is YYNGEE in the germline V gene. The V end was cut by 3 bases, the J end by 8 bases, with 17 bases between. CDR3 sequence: CASSGLGSNDGELFF. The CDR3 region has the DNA TGTGCCAGCAGCGGATTAGGCAGTAACGATGGGGAGCTGTTTTTT.

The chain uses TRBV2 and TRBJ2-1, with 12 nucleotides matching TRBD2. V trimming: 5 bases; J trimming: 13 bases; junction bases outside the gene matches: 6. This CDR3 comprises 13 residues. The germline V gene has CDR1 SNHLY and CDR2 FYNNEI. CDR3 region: CASSLAGGDNQFF. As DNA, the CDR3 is TGTGCCAGCAGTCTAGCGGGGGGGGATAACCAGTTCTTC.

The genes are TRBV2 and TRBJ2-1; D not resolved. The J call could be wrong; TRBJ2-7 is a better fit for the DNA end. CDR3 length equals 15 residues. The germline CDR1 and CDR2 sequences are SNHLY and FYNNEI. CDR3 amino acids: CASSQRERRLYEQYF. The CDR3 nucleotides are TGTGCCAGCAGTCAGCGAGAGCGCCGACTCTACGAGCAGTACTTC.

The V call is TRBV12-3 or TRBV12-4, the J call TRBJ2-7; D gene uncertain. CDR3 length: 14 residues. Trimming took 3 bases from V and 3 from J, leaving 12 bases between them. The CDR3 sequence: CASSLATSLYEQYF. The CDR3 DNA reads TGTGCCAGCAGTTTGGCGACTTCACTCTACGAGCAGTACTTC.

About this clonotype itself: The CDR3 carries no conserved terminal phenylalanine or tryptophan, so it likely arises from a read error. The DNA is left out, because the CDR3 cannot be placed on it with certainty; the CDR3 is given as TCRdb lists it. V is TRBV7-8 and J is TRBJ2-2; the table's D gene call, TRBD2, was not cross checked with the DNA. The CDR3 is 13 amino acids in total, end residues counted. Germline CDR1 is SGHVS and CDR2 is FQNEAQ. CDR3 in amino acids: CASSLAGGPDPLY.

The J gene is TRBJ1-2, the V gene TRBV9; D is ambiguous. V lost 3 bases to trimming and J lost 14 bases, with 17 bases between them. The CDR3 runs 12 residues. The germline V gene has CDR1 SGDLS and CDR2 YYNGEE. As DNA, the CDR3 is TGTGCCAGCAGCGGAGTGGGCATGTGGGAAACCTTC. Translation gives CASSGVGMWETF. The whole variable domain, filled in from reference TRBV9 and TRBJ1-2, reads DSGVTQTPKHLITATGQRVTLRCSPRSGDLSVYWYQQSLDQGLQFLIQYYNGEERAKGNILERFSAQQFPDLHSELNLSSLELGDSALYFCASSGVGMWETFGSGTRLTVV.

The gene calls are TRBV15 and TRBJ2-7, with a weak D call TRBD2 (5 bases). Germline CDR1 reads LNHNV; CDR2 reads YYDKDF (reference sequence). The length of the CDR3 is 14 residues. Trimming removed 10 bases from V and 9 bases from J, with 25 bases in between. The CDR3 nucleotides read TGTGCCAGCAGTTACGTGAGCGGTAAAGAGACGCAGTACTTC. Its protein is CASSYVSGKETQYF.

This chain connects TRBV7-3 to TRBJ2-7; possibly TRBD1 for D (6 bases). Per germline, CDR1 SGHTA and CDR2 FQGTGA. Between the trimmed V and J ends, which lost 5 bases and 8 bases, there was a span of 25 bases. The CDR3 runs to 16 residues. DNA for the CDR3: TGTGCCAGCAGCCCACAGGGAACCTGGAGAGAGACCCAGCAGTACGTC. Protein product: CASSPQGTWRETQQYV.

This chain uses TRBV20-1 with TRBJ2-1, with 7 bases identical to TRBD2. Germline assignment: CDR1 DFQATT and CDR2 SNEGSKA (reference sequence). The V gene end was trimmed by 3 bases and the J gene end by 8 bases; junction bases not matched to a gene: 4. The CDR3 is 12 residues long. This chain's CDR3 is CSARWGGDEQFF. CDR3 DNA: TGCAGTGCTAGGTGGGGGGGTGATGAGCAGTTCTTC.

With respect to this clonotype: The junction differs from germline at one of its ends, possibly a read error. DNA of the CDR3: TGTGCCAGCACCAGAGCTAGTGGGAAAGCTGCAGAGTACTTT. This sequence encodes CASTRASGKAAEYF. The chain recombines TRBV15 with TRBJ1-1; D remains ambiguous. The CDR3 covers 14 residues. The germline V gene has CDR1 LNHNV and CDR2 YYDKDF (reference sequence).